The 8 T cell receptor beta chains listed next were all sequenced from one sample in a study of T-cell reconstitution after alpha-beta-depleted transplantation in children. Unique molecular identifiers were used in preparing the TCRbeta library. TCRdb called the PCR reads again in MiXCR, with one record for every CDR3 protein. The sample yields around 200,000 distinct CDR3 sequences, 8% to 10% seen once. The sample in question was PBMCs from the stem cell graft donor, obtained from the stem cell graft. These receptors were collected from a human donor who donated a stem cell graft to a child with acute lymphoblastic leukemia.

The chain joins TRBV7-8 to TRBJ1-5; a weak D match, TRBD1 (5 bases). The V end lost 5 bases, the J end lost 4 bases, and 15 bases lay between the germline ends. This CDR3 spans 15 amino acids. CDR1 is SGHVS, CDR2 FQNEAQ, per germline. The CDR3 region is CASSPWGVGNQPQHF. The DNA for the CDR3 is TGTGCCAGCAGCCCATGGGGGGTTGGAAATCAGCCCCAGCATTTT.

The CDR3 DNA sequence: TGTGCCAGCAGTTTAAGCTCGACATACAATGAGCAGTTCTTC. Amino acid sequence: CASSLSSTYNEQFF. V and J are TRBV27 and TRBJ2-1, with D unclear. Trimming removed 2 bases from V and 4 bases from J, with 9 bases in between. In germline, CDR1 is MNHEY, CDR2 SMNVEV (reference sequence). CDR3 length equals 14 residues.

This clonotype was seen a few times. The chain employs TRBV3-1 and TRBJ2-2; D is uncertain. The CDR3 runs to 13 residues. Per germline, CDR1 LGHDT and CDR2 YNNKEL (reference sequence). Trimming took 0 bases from V and 7 from J, leaving 6 bases between them. The CDR3 spells CASSQDRIGELFF. The CDR3 bases are TGTGCCAGCAGCCAAGATCGGATCGGGGAGCTGTTTTTT.

The rearrangement joins TRBV4-2 to TRBJ1-1; 7 positions agree with TRBD1. The V gene's germline CDR1 is LGHNA and CDR2 YNFKEQ. The CDR3 has 15 amino acids. V lost 2 bases and J lost 3; bases outside the gene matches: 6. CDR3 nucleotide sequence: TGTGCCAGCAGCCAACAGGGGGTCCCGCACACTGAAGCTTTCTTT. Amino acid sequence: CASSQQGVPHTEAFF.

In its sample, this clonotype was seen a few times. V is TRBV2 and J is TRBJ2-7; weak D call: TRBD2 (5 bases). This CDR3 comprises 12 residues. Trimming shortened V by 7 bases and J by 0 bases, and 7 bases separated the two germline ends. CDR1 and CDR2 from the germline V gene are SNHLY and FYNNEI. The CDR3, as DNA: TGTGCCAGCACGCGGGTCTCCTACGAGCAGTACTTC. Amino acids: CASTRVSYEQYF.

The rearrangement links TRBV12-3 or TRBV12-4 to TRBJ1-2; no clear D gene. The V gene lost 1 base and the J gene lost 4 bases, with 7 bases spanning the gap. The CDR3 has 13 residues. CDR3 residues: CASSLEISYGYTF. The CDR3 DNA sequence: TGTGCCAGCAGTTTAGAGATCTCCTATGGCTACACCTTC.

This clonotype was picked up many times. The chain joins TRBV18 to TRBJ2-7; the D gene is possibly TRBD1 (5 bases). Per the germline V gene, CDR1 is KGHSH and CDR2 is LQKENI. The CDR3 runs 18 residues. Trimming stripped 1 base from V and 5 bases from J, with 24 bases between. CDR3 sequence (DNA): TGTGCCAGCTCACCACGGACGACATATCGTGGGGCCAACGACGAGCAGTACTTC. The encoded protein is CASSPRTTYRGANDEQYF. Together with reference TRBV18 and TRBJ2-7, the CDR3 gives the full variable domain: NAGVMQNPRHLVRRRGQEARLRCSPMKGHSHVYWYRQLPEEGLKFMVYLQKENIIDESGMPKERFSAEFPKEGPSILRIQQVVRGDSAAYFCASSPRTTYRGANDEQYFGPGTRLTVT.

The chain links TRBV20-1 to TRBJ1-5; the match to TRBD1 covers 7 bases. Germline lookup yields CDR1 DFQATT and CDR2 SNEGSKA (reference sequence). CDR3 size: 18 residues. V was pared by 5 bases and J by 2 bases, with 18 bases of the junction left unmatched. The DNA for the CDR3 is TGCAGTGCTCTGATGGGGCAGGGGGAATTCTACGGCAATCAGCCCCAGCATTTT. Translated, it gives CSALMGQGEFYGNQPQHF.